These T cell receptor beta chains were read from a single sample in a study of follicular helper T cells after annual influenza vaccination. Sequencing was performed with immunoSEQ multiplex PCR; in TCRdb, only in-frame clones are kept and a portion is missing. The table lists over 10,000 clones, around 80% of them singletons. The sequencing here drew on CXCR5+ CD38- circulating T follicular helper cells from blood, taken on the day of influenza vaccination. The receptors were sampled from an adult who received the influenza vaccine. CDR3s include the opening cysteine and the closing phenylalanine or tryptophan. D genes are given only for firm matches. Size values are once, few and many counts, or a class for expanded clones, and some rows have none.

j_call | clone_size | d_call | v_call | cdr3_nt | cdr3_aa
TRBJ1-4 | - | TRBD1 | TRBV15 | TGTGCCACCAGCAGAGGTCATCCCGGGACAGGGGAAGGTGAAAAACTGTTTTTT | CATSRGHPGTGEGEKLFF
TRBJ2-1 | - | TRBD2 | TRBV9 | TGTGCCAGCAGCCCTTCGACTAGCAGGGTCTACAATGAGCAGTTCTTC | CASSPSTSRVYNEQFF
TRBJ2-7 | - | - | TRBV18 | TGTGCCAGCTCAGGAGCGAGGGGAGACGAGCAGTACTTC | CASSGARGDEQYF
TRBJ2-7 | few | - | TRBV7-3 | TGTGCCAGCAGCTTACTCGGTCCGGGGGACGAGCAGTACTTC | CASSLLGPGDEQYF
TRBJ1-5 | - | TRBD1 | TRBV6-4 | TGTGCCAGCAGTAGAATCCCCTCGACAGGGTCGGAGCAGCCCCAGCATTTT | CASSRIPSTGSEQPQHF
TRBJ2-1 | - | TRBD1 | TRBV6-4 | TGTGCCAGCAGTGCCGGGACAGGGGGCTACAATGAGCAGTTCTTC | CASSAGTGGYNEQFF
TRBJ2-7 | - | - | TRBV2 | TGTGCCAGCAAAGTGTTAGGAGCGGGACAGGTCTCCTACGAGCAGTACTTC | CASKVLGAGQVSYEQYF
TRBJ2-7 | - | - | TRBV7-2 | TGTGCCAGCAGTACCCCGTATGGAACCTCCTACGAGCAGTACTTC | CASSTPYGTSYEQYF
TRBJ2-1 | - | - | TRBV5-1 | TGCGCCAGCAGCTTCACCCTAGATTCCTACAATGAGCAGTTCTTC | CASSFTLDSYNEQFF
TRBJ2-7 | - | - | TRBV7-2 | TGTGCCAGCAGCTTAAACCAGGGGGGTCCCTACGAGCAGTACTTC | CASSLNQGGPYEQYF
TRBJ1-6 | few | - | TRBV28 | TGTGCCAGCAGTTTACGGGCCCAGGGTTCACCCCTCCACTTT | CASSLRAQGSPLHF
TRBJ1-5 | - | - | TRBV18 | TGTGCCAGCTCACCCCAAACAGGGCTTGGGCAGCCCCAGCATTTT | CASSPQTGLGQPQHF
TRBJ2-3 | once | TRBD1 | TRBV11-2 | TGTGCCAGCGGCTACACAGGGGGCGTCTTTTCATTGGCAGATACGCAGTATTTT | CASGYTGGVFSLADTQYF
TRBJ2-2 | - | TRBD1 | TRBV6-1 | TGTGCCAGCAGCCAAGGACAGGTTGGCACCGGGGAGCTGTTTTTT | CASSQGQVGTGELFF
TRBJ1-4 | few | - | TRBV5-5 | TGTGCCAGCAGCAGGACCAGGGGCGGGGAAAAACTGTTTTTT | CASSRTRGGEKLFF
TRBJ2-1 | - | TRBD2 | TRBV10-2 | TGCGCCAGCAGTGGAGCTAGCGGGCTAAACAATGAGCAGTTCTTC | CASSGASGLNNEQFF
TRBJ2-2 | - | - | TRBV2 | TGTGCCAGCAGTGATAATGAGGTTTCCACCGGGGAGCTGTTTTTT | CASSDNEVSTGELFF
TRBJ2-3 | - | TRBD2 | TRBV28 | TGTGCCAGCACAGGATTTGGAGCGGGGGACACAGATACGCAGTATTTT | CASTGFGAGDTDTQYF
TRBJ2-7 | - | - | TRBV28 | TGTGCCAGGCCCCCTAGCGCTCTTTTCTACGAGCAGTACTTC | CARPPSALFYEQYF
TRBJ1-1 | - | - | TRBV19 | TGTGCCAGTAGTATCGGGACACAGAACACTGAAGCTTTCTTT | CASSIGTQNTEAFF
TRBJ2-3 | - | - | TRBV5-5 | TGTGCCAGCAGCTTGGCAGGGGGGACACCAGATACGCAGTATTTT | CASSLAGGTPDTQYF
TRBJ2-3 | few | TRBD1 | TRBV6-5 | TGTGCCAGCAGCCGGACAGGGGAAGGCACAGATACGCAGTATTTT | CASSRTGEGTDTQYF